These 9 T cell receptor beta chains were sequenced from one sample in a study of blood T cell repertoires in COVID-19. Data came from immunoSEQ multiplex PCR; TCRdb stores just in-frame clones and leaves some out. The data hold some 130,000 clones, with about 92% observed a single time. Sequencing input: peripheral blood. Receptors were obtained from a man between 50 and 59 years old with active COVID-19.

The chain recombines TRBV5-6 with TRBJ2-5; 10 bases align to TRBD1. The CDR3 spans 13 residues. J was trimmed by 8 bases and V by 5 bases; bases with no gene match: 6. CDR1 is SGHDT, CDR2 YYEEEE, per germline. CDR3 nucleotide sequence: TGTGCCAGCAGGACCCGGGACAGGGGCACCCAGTACTTC. Translating it yields CASRTRDRGTQYF.

V usage is TRBV13 and J usage is TRBJ2-7; 12 bases are shared with TRBD1. Trimming removed 4 bases from V and 5 bases from J; junction bases left unmatched: 6. The CDR3 contains 15 residues. Germline values: CDR1 PRHDT, CDR2 FYEKMQ (reference sequence). In DNA, the CDR3 is TGTGCCAGCAGCTCGGAGGGACAGGGGGCCGACGAGCAGTACTTC. Encoded protein: CASSSEGQGADEQYF.

This chain uses TRBV9 with TRBJ2-1, with 11 bases lining up with TRBD2. The CDR3 runs 13 residues. The trim removed 2 bases at V and 9 bases at J, leaving 1 base unmatched. From germline, CDR1 is SGDLS and CDR2 YYNGEE. The CDR3 DNA reads as TGTGCCAGCAGCGTCCTAGCGGGAGGTGAGCAGTTCTTC. Translated, it gives CASSVLAGGEQFF. The full variable domain, in which reference TRBV9 and TRBJ2-1 provide the parts outside the CDR3, is DSGVTQTPKHLITATGQRVTLRCSPRSGDLSVYWYQQSLDQGLQFLIQYYNGEERAKGNILERFSAQQFPDLHSELNLSSLELGDSALYFCASSVLAGGEQFFGPGTRLTVL.

The rearrangement joins TRBV2 to TRBJ2-3; 10 nucleotides agree with TRBD1. V lost 10 bases to trimming and J lost 3 bases; unmatched junction nucleotides: 10. CDR3 length: 15 residues. Germline CDR1 is SNHLY and CDR2 is FYNNEI. Written as DNA, the CDR3 is TGTGCCATTTCCAGACAGGGGGCCCAGACAGATACGCAGTATTTT. It yields the protein CAISRQGAQTDTQYF.

V usage is TRBV19 and J usage is TRBJ1-1; unclear D gene. With 5 bases removed from V and 0 bases from J, the gap between germline ends came to 4 bases. This CDR3 region has 12 residues. Germline V gives CDR1 LNHDA, CDR2 SQIVND (reference sequence). CDR3 coding DNA: TGTGCCAGTAGTTTAATGAACACTGAAGCTTTCTTT. Translating it yields CASSLMNTEAFF.

The chain combines TRBV27 with TRBJ1-6; 9 nucleotides align to TRBD1. With 5 bases clipped from V and 0 bases from J, the junction kept 17 bases outside the gene matches. Germline loops: CDR1 MNHEY, CDR2 SMNVEV (reference sequence). The CDR3 is made up of 21 amino acids. For the CDR3, the DNA is TGTGCCAGCAGTCCCCACATCCTCTCGACAGGGGGGAGCTCCTATAATTCACCCCTCCACTTT. This sequence encodes CASSPHILSTGGSSYNSPLHF.

The chain is built from TRBV7-9 and TRBJ1-2, with D tentatively TRBD1 (5 bases). The CDR3 sequence is 13 residues long. From germline, CDR1 is SEHNR and CDR2 FQNEAQ (reference sequence). Between the trimmed V and J ends, which lost 2 bases and 1 base, there was a span of 5 bases. CDR3 region: CASSLRGNYGYTF. CDR3 bases: TGTGCCAGCAGCTTAAGGGGTAACTATGGCTACACCTTC.

The genes are TRBV5-1 and TRBJ2-5; TRBD1 aligns across 7 bases. After removal of 4 bases from V and 2 bases from J, the junction contained 5 bases not matched to a gene. The length of the CDR3 is 14 residues. In germline, CDR1 is SGHRS, CDR2 YFSETQ. The CDR3 here is CASSKGQVQETQYF. The CDR3, as DNA: TGCGCCAGCAGCAAAGGACAGGTACAAGAGACCCAGTACTTC.

This chain links TRBV5-1 with TRBJ2-7, with D tentatively TRBD1 (6 bases). The germline V gene has CDR1 SGHRS and CDR2 YFSETQ. The CDR3 has 13 residues. V was pared by 4 bases and J by 7 bases, with 15 bases between. This CDR3 is CASSRPTGSEQYF. CDR3 nucleotides: TGCGCCAGCAGCCGGCCGACAGGATCGGAGCAGTACTTC.